One sample yielded the 30 T cell receptor beta chains listed below, sequenced in a study of cytomegalovirus exposure and HLA in healthy donors (dated by TCRdb to the late 2010s). The library was made by the immunoSEQ multiplex PCR assay. The immuneACCESS repertoire file appears here via TCRdb, limited to in-frame rearrangements. These files lack a portion of the clones; in checked studies, under half of the deficit traces to unresolved V genes, and the cause of the others is not known. The sample table holds approximately 150,000 clones, of which 80% to 85% were seen once. The top ten clones comprise 10% of the sample. Sample: PBMCs. The receptors were sampled from a man aged 25 to 40 in good health and CMV-seropositive.

This chain links TRBV13 with TRBJ1-3, with 7 bases matching TRBD1. Germline values: CDR1 PRHDT, CDR2 FYEKMQ (reference sequence). V shed 1 base, J shed 4 bases, and the junction held 1 base outside the gene matches. The CDR3 is made up of 14 amino acids. CDR3 region: CASSLVGQGNTIYF. The CDR3 nucleotides are TGTGCCAGCAGCTTAGTGGGACAGGGAAACACCATATATTTT.

In DNA, the CDR3 is TGCGCCAGCAGCTTGGCGGCGACTTTGGGCACTGAAGCTTTCTTT. Encoded protein: CASSLAATLGTEAFF. This rearrangement joins TRBV5-1 to TRBJ1-1; D is unclear. The CDR3 covers 15 residues. Germline V gives CDR1 SGHRS, CDR2 YFSETQ. V shed 0 bases and J shed 4 bases, with 13 bases lying between them.

The table lists this clone with a count of one. This chain connects TRBV28 to TRBJ1-3; D not resolved. This CDR3 has 12 residues. Trimming cost V 7 bases and J 2 bases, with 6 bases left between them. CDR1 and CDR2 (germline): MDHEN, SYDVKM. CDR3 sequence (DNA): TGTGCCAGCAATCTCGCTGGAAACACCATATATTTT. It codes for CASNLAGNTIYF.

The CDR3, as DNA: TGTGCCAGTAGTATAAGGCCCAGGGAAGTTTACAATGAGCAGTTCTTC. This gives the protein CASSIRPREVYNEQFF. This chain joins TRBV19 and TRBJ2-1; TRBD1 might be the D (5 bases). V lost 2 bases, J lost 4 bases, and 15 bases lay in between. The CDR3 runs to 16 residues. The germline CDR1 and CDR2 sequences are LNHDA and SQIVND (reference sequence).

This chain uses TRBV29-1 with TRBJ2-7; 10 bases align to TRBD1. V shed 7 bases, J shed 0 bases, and the junction held 6 bases outside the gene matches. This CDR3 has 14 residues. Germline V lookup: CDR1 SQVTM, CDR2 ANQGSEA. CDR3 amino acids: CSAAGTGVSYEQYF. CDR3 sequence (DNA): TGCAGCGCCGCCGGGACAGGGGTCTCCTACGAGCAGTACTTC.

This clone was observed a few times. The rearrangement uses TRBV28 and TRBJ2-7; D gene ambiguous. This CDR3 comprises 10 residues. Germline V gene data show CDR1 as MDHEN and CDR2 as SYDVKM. Trimming removed 4 bases from V and 6 bases from J, with 4 bases in between. The CDR3 is CASSWPEQYF. The CDR3 DNA follows: TGTGCCAGCAGTTGGCCCGAGCAGTACTTC. The full variable domain, with the rest looked up from reference TRBV28 and TRBJ2-7, is DVKVTQSSRYLVKRTGEKVFLECVQDMDHENMFWYRQDPGLGLRLIYFSYDVKMKEKGDIPEGYSVSREKKERFSLILESASTNQTSMYLCASSWPEQYFGPGTRLTVT.

The chain carries TRBV30 and TRBJ1-2; TRBD1 matches 11 bases. The CDR3 covers 15 residues. The germline CDR1 and CDR2 sequences are GTSNPN and SVGIG (reference sequence). J lost 12 bases, V lost 2 bases, and 14 bases had no gene match. The CDR3 here is CAWSPGQGAQGSHTF. The CDR3 nucleotides are TGTGCCTGGAGTCCTGGACAGGGGGCGCAAGGATCCCACACCTTC.

This clone has a single count. The chain joins TRBV27 to TRBJ2-7, with 9 bases that match TRBD2. Germline V gives CDR1 MNHEY, CDR2 SMNVEV (reference sequence). Trimming at V came to 5 bases and at J to 0 bases, leaving 8 bases not matched to a gene. The CDR3 sequence is 16 residues long. The CDR3 is CASSPHSSGSSYEQYF. The DNA of the CDR3 is TGTGCCAGCAGTCCCCATAGTAGCGGGAGCTCCTACGAGCAGTACTTC.

This sequence joins TRBV6-6 and TRBJ2-7, with 8 bases fitting TRBD1. This CDR3 region has 14 residues. Germline V lookup: CDR1 MNHNY, CDR2 SVGAGI (reference sequence). V was pared by 5 bases and J by 2 bases, with 5 bases of the junction left unmatched. The CDR3 sequence: CASSAGQVPYEQYF. The CDR3 nucleotides read TGTGCCAGCAGTGCGGGACAGGTCCCCTACGAGCAGTACTTC.

Turning to this clone: Other DNA sequences in this specimen translate into the identical CDR3. The chain links TRBV28 to TRBJ1-2; D remains ambiguous. V gave up 3 bases and J gave up 2 bases, with 7 bases separating them. The germline V gene has CDR1 MDHEN and CDR2 SYDVKM. The CDR3 consists of 13 residues. The CDR3 sequence: CASSFGGNYGYTF. The DNA of the CDR3 is TGTGCCAGCAGTTTTGGCGGGAACTATGGCTACACCTTC.

The chain is built from TRBV25-1 and TRBJ2-1, with 8 bases lining up with TRBD2. The CDR3 is 15 amino acids. Germline loops: CDR1 MGHDK, CDR2 SYGVNS. With 5 bases clipped from V and 1 base from J, the junction kept 4 bases outside the gene matches. CDR3 coding DNA: TGTGCCAGCAGTTTAAGCGGGAGTTCCTACAATGAGCAGTTCTTC. This translates into CASSLSGSSYNEQFF. The full variable domain, completed using reference TRBV25-1 and TRBJ2-1, is EADIYQTPRYLVIGTGKKITLECSQTMGHDKMYWYQQDPGMELHLIHYSYGVNSTEKGDLSSESTVSRIRTEHFPLTLESARPSHTSQYLCASSLSGSSYNEQFFGPGTRLTVL.

CDR3 residues: CSGGGLAGGDEQYF. The CDR3 nucleotides read TGCAGCGGAGGGGGACTAGCGGGAGGGGACGAGCAGTACTTC. J is TRBJ2-7 and V is TRBV29-1; 16 nucleotides match TRBD2. V shed 7 bases, J shed 5 bases, and the junction held 5 bases outside the gene matches. The CDR3 is 14 residues long. The germline gives CDR1 SQVTM, CDR2 ANQGSEA.

The chain recombines TRBV9 with TRBJ2-1; perhaps TRBD1 as D (6 bases). The CDR3 runs to 15 residues. V shed 1 base and J shed 1 base, with 9 bases lying between them. Germline CDR1 reads SGDLS; CDR2 reads YYNGEE. CDR3 DNA sequence: TGTGCCAGCAGCGTATTTACAGGGTCCTACAATGAGCAGTTCTTC. Translation: CASSVFTGSYNEQFF.

This chain links TRBV28 with TRBJ2-1, with 13 bases identical to TRBD2. V lost 8 bases, J lost 9 bases, and 7 bases stayed unmatched. CDR3 length: 14 amino acids. Germline lookup yields CDR1 MDHEN and CDR2 SYDVKM. CDR3 DNA: TGTGCCAGCTGGACTAGCGGGAGAAGGACTGAGCAGTTCTTC. Its protein product is CASWTSGRRTEQFF.

The chain employs TRBV11-2 and TRBJ2-2, with 8 bases lining up with TRBD1. Per germline, CDR1 SGHAT and CDR2 FQNNGV. V lost 4 bases, J lost 4 bases, and 8 bases stayed unmatched. The CDR3 contains 16 residues. CDR3 DNA sequence: TGTGCCAGCAGCTCAAGCGGACAGGGATCCACCGGGGAGCTGTTTTTT. Translated, it gives CASSSSGQGSTGELFF.

This chain links TRBV6-5 with TRBJ1-2, with a weak D call TRBD1 (5 bases). The CDR3 covers 14 residues. V lost 5 bases to trimming and J lost 2 bases, with 12 bases between them. CDR1 and CDR2 (germline): MNHEY, SVGAGI. In DNA, the CDR3 is TGTGCCAGCAGTCCCATCCCAGGGAACTATGGCTACACCTTC. Protein product: CASSPIPGNYGYTF.

The genes are TRBV7-3 and TRBJ1-1; D unclear. The V and J ends lost 4 bases and 5 bases respectively, with 14 bases between them. The CDR3 sequence is 14 residues long. Germline V CDR1 and CDR2: SGHTA, FQGTGA. CDR3 residues: CASSSQPGFTEAFF. The CDR3 DNA sequence: TGTGCCAGCAGCTCCCAACCAGGATTTACTGAAGCTTTCTTT. Together with reference TRBV7-3 and TRBJ1-1, the CDR3 gives the full variable domain: GAGVSQTPSNKVTEKGKYVELRCDPISGHTALYWYRQSLGQGPEFLIYFQGTGAADDSGLPNDRFFAVRPEGSVSTLKIQRTERGDSAVYLCASSSQPGFTEAFFGQGTRLTVV.

V is TRBV5-6 and J is TRBJ1-1; 7 bases are shared with TRBD1. Trimming took 2 bases from V and 6 from J; bases not matched to a gene: 7. CDR1 SGHDT and CDR2 YYEEEE come from the germline V gene. This CDR3 has 14 amino acids. The CDR3 sequence is CASSLIDREAEAFF. CDR3 nucleotides: TGTGCCAGCAGCTTAATCGACAGGGAGGCTGAAGCTTTCTTT.

The chain carries TRBV9 and TRBJ2-1; possible D gene TRBD2, 5 bases. CDR3 length: 12 amino acids. Looked up from germline, CDR1 is SGDLS and CDR2 is YYNGEE. The V end was cut by 3 bases, the J end by 6 bases, with 7 bases between. CDR3 amino acids: CASSARGNEQFF. The CDR3 DNA reads TGTGCCAGCAGCGCCCGGGGCAATGAGCAGTTCTTC.

The CDR3 DNA reads TGTGCCAGCAGCTTGGATCTAGCGGTAGACGTTAACGAGCAGTACTTC. This encodes CASSLDLAVDVNEQYF. V gene TRBV5-4 combines with J gene TRBJ2-7; 7 bases line up with TRBD2. This CDR3 has 16 residues. The V segment lost 0 bases and the J segment 5 bases; nucleotides outside the gene matches: 11. Germline-derived CDR1 and CDR2 are SGHNT and YYREEE (reference sequence). Supplemented by reference TRBV5-4 and TRBJ2-7, the full variable domain reads ETGVTQSPTHLIKTRGQQVTLRCSSQSGHNTVSWYQQALGQGPQFIFQYYREEENGRGNFPPRFSGLQFPNYSSELNVNALELDDSALYLCASSLDLAVDVNEQYFGPGTRLTVT.

The chain has TRBV30 and TRBJ2-2; TRBD2 aligns across 10 bases. After removal of 1 base from V and 6 bases from J, the junction contained 2 bases not matched to a gene. Germline assignment: CDR1 GTSNPN and CDR2 SVGIG (reference sequence). CDR3 length: 14 amino acids. In DNA form, the CDR3 reads TGTGCCTGGAGTGCCGGACTAGCGGCCGGGGAGCTGTTTTTT. It is translated as CAWSAGLAAGELFF. Looking up the rest from reference TRBV30 and TRBJ2-2 gives the full variable domain: SQTIHQWPATLVQPVGSPLSLECTVEGTSNPNLYWYRQAAGRGLQLLFYSVGIGQISSEVPQNLSASRPQDRQFILSSKKLLLSDSGFYLCAWSAGLAAGELFFGEGSRLTVL.

The chain uses TRBV2 and TRBJ2-3; possibly TRBD2 for D (6 bases). The germline V gene encodes CDR1 SNHLY and CDR2 FYNNEI. This CDR3 spans 14 amino acids. The CDR3 nucleotides read TGTGGCGGGGCCCACCCCCTATTCACAGATACGCAGTATTTT. This gives the protein CGGAHPLFTDTQYF.

The chain uses TRBV10-3 and TRBJ2-1; 7 bases align to TRBD2. Germline lookup yields CDR1 ENHRY and CDR2 SYGVKD. The CDR3 is 15 residues long. The V and J ends lost 3 bases and 5 bases, in that order; junction bases with no gene match: 7. CDR3 loop: CAISEGLAENNEQFF. CDR3 in DNA: TGTGCCATCAGTGAAGGCCTAGCGGAGAACAATGAGCAGTTCTTC.

The chain recombines TRBV19 with TRBJ1-5, with D tentatively TRBD1 (6 bases). The CDR3 length is 13 residues. CDR1 and CDR2 (germline): LNHDA, SQIVND (reference sequence). Trimming pared 8 bases from V and 0 bases from J, leaving 8 bases between. The CDR3 here is CASGTRSNQPQHF. The CDR3, as DNA: TGTGCCAGTGGGACACGTAGCAATCAGCCCCAGCATTTT.

This rearrangement joins TRBV5-1 to TRBJ2-2; 8 bases line up with TRBD2. This CDR3 region has 17 residues. V was pared by 2 bases and J by 4 bases, with 10 bases of the junction left unmatched. Germline V lookup: CDR1 SGHRS, CDR2 YFSETQ. The CDR3 sequence is CASSFRLALLVTGELFF. The CDR3 DNA follows: TGCGCCAGCAGCTTCCGACTAGCGCTACTTGTCACCGGGGAGCTGTTTTTT. Based on the CDR3 plus reference TRBV5-1 and TRBJ2-2, the full variable domain is KAGVTQTPRYLIKTRGQQVTLSCSPISGHRSVSWYQQTPGQGLQFLFEYFSETQRNKGNFPGRFSGRQFSNSRSEMNVSTLELGDSALYLCASSFRLALLVTGELFFGEGSRLTVL.

This clone was seen once. The chain recombines TRBV5-1 with TRBJ1-2, with 8 bases matching TRBD1. With 3 bases clipped from V and 7 bases from J, the junction kept 11 bases outside the gene matches. The CDR3 has 15 residues. Germline CDR1 is SGHRS and CDR2 is YFSETQ. The CDR3 nucleotides are TGCGCCAGCAGCTCGAATCCCCAGGGGGCTGGTGGCTACACCTTC. Translating gives CASSSNPQGAGGYTF.

This chain joins TRBV7-9 and TRBJ2-2, with D possibly matching TRBD1 (5 bases). CDR1 and CDR2 from the germline V gene are SEHNR and FQNEAQ (reference sequence). This CDR3 has 18 amino acids. The ends were cut back, 1 base at V and 6 bases at J, with 21 bases in the middle. CDR3 protein: CASSLGSVAGISAGELFF. The CDR3 DNA follows: TGTGCCAGCAGCTTAGGGTCGGTGGCAGGGATTTCGGCCGGGGAGCTGTTTTTT. The entire variable domain, with the rest obtained from reference TRBV7-9 and TRBJ2-2, is as follows: DTGVSQNPRHKITKRGQNVTFRCDPISEHNRLYWYRQTLGQGPEFLTYFQNEAQLEKSRLLSDRFSAERPKGSFSTLEIQRTEQGDSAMYLCASSLGSVAGISAGELFFGEGSRLTVL.

V and J are TRBV18 and TRBJ1-1; D is unresolved. CDR1 and CDR2 (germline): KGHSH, LQKENI. V lost 1 base to trimming and J lost 3 bases, with 6 bases between them. The CDR3 extends over 13 amino acids. The CDR3 sequence: CASSPQEYTEAFF. The CDR3, as DNA: TGTGCCAGCTCACCACAGGAGTACACTGAAGCTTTCTTT.

The V and J genes are TRBV29-1 and TRBJ2-7, with D maybe TRBD2 (7 bases). The CDR3 is 13 amino acids. Trimming shortened V by 0 bases and J by 7 bases, and 13 bases separated the two germline ends. CDR1 and CDR2 from the germline V gene are SQVTM and ANQGSEA. CDR3 nucleotides: TGCAGCGTTGAAGATGGGGGGGCTCGGGAGCAGTACTTC. Translation gives CSVEDGGAREQYF.

The V gene is TRBV7-9, the J gene TRBJ2-2, with 10 bases aligning to TRBD2. J was trimmed by 5 bases and V by 2 bases; bases with no gene match: 8. The CDR3 is 17 amino acids. Germline V gene sequence: CDR1 SEHNR, CDR2 FQNEAQ (reference sequence). The CDR3 loop is CASSLPLAGAPTGELFF. CDR3 nucleotides: TGTGCCAGCAGCTTACCCCTAGCGGGAGCTCCGACCGGGGAGCTGTTTTTT.